This T cell receptor (beta chain) was obtained from a study of human versus mouse CDR3 diversity and MHC coevolution. The data were produced by immunoSEQ multiplex PCR, yet TCRdb's version contains in-frame clones alone and is incomplete. There are about 81,000 clones in the sample; just under 95% occur only once, and around 1.3% lies in the top ten. The CDR3 extends over 15 amino acids. Looked up from germline, CDR1 is ENHRY and CDR2 is SYGVKD. V trimming: 4 bases; J trimming: 3 bases; junction bases outside the gene matches: 4. The gene calls are TRBV10-3 and TRBJ2-2; TRBD1 agrees at 8 bases. The sequenced sample consisted of naive CD4+ T cells from blood. The subset: CD45RO-negative CD62L-positive naive CD4 T cells. This sequence was found in a person aged 25 to 75 in good health. Here the CDR3 reads CAISGGQADTGELFF. DNA of the CDR3: TGTGCCATCAGTGGGGGACAGGCGGACACCGGGGAGCTGTTTTTT.